This is a list of T cell receptor beta chains from one sample in a study of T cell responses to AZD1222 COVID-19 vaccine. Here immunoSEQ multiplex PCR was the method, and the copy in TCRdb shows in-frame clones only, minus some. The table shows 100,000 to 150,000 clones, with over 70% occurring only once. This specimen was peripheral blood, taken on day 0 of AZD1222 vaccination. The receptors originated from an adult in good health. CDR3s include the opening cysteine and the closing phenylalanine or tryptophan. The D gene is left open where the match is weak. Not every row has a clone size; where given, it reads once, few, many or a size class.

>TRBJ2-7|TRBV5-1|NA|TRBD2
CASSGAGSSYEQYF
TGCGCCAGCAGCGGAGCGGGGAGCTCCTACGAGCAGTACTTC
>TRBJ2-1|TRBV19|NA|TRBD1
CASSPGQGRHEQFF
TGTGCCAGTTCGCCGGGACAGGGTCGTCATGAGCAGTTCTTC
>TRBJ1-3|TRBV30|NA|NA
CAWTPQGRVGNTIYF
TGTGCCTGGACCCCTCAGGGCCGGGTTGGAAACACCATATATTTT
>TRBJ2-2|TRBV3-1/TRBV3-2|few|TRBD2
CASSQEGLAAGELFF
TGTGCCAGCAGCCAAGAAGGTCTAGCGGCCGGGGAGCTGTTTTTT
>TRBJ1-5|TRBV27|NA|NA
CASSSTNQPQHF
TGTGCCAGCAGTTCAACCAATCAGCCCCAGCATTTT
>TRBJ2-6|TRBV5-1|once|NA
CASSLAVTGSGANVLTF
TGCGCCAGCAGCTTGGCAGTGACGGGCTCTGGGGCCAACGTCCTGACTTTC
>TRBJ1-4|TRBV5-4|NA|NA
CASSDPSGNEKLFF
TGTGCCAGCAGCGACCCATCGGGTAATGAAAAACTGTTTTTT
>TRBJ1-5|TRBV2|NA|NA
CASSEAYYGSNQPQHF
TGTGCCAGCAGTGAAGCGTACTACGGGAGCAATCAGCCCCAGCATTTT
>TRBJ2-7|TRBV11-1|NA|NA
CASSFHRTADEQYF
TGTGCCAGCAGCTTCCACCGGACGGCAGACGAGCAGTACTTC
>TRBJ1-5|TRBV18|once|NA
CASSLRDGGQPQHF
TGTGCCAGCTCACTACGGGACGGAGGTCAGCCCCAGCATTTT
>TRBJ2-7|TRBV5-5|NA|TRBD1
CASSRQGSGEQYF
TGTGCCAGCAGCAGACAGGGGTCAGGGGAGCAGTACTTC
>TRBJ2-7|TRBV15|NA|NA
CATSRSHTGAWAYEQYF
TGTGCCACCAGCAGATCCCATACTGGGGCTTGGGCCTACGAGCAGTACTTC
>TRBJ2-1|TRBV12-3/TRBV12-4|NA|NA
CASSLGTFIEQFF
TGTGCCAGCAGTTTGGGGACTTTCATTGAGCAGTTCTTC
>TRBJ2-2|TRBV5-1|NA|NA
CASSTLPGPGELFF
TGCGCCAGCAGCACCCTTCCGGGGCCCGGGGAGCTGTTTTTT
>TRBJ1-5|TRBV19|NA|TRBD1
CASSFGTGGSQPQHF
TGTGCCAGTAGCTTCGGGACAGGGGGCAGTCAGCCCCAGCATTTT
>TRBJ1-1|TRBV28|NA|NA
CASSGGEGTEAFF
TGTGCCAGCAGTGGGGGGGAGGGCACTGAAGCTTTCTTT
>TRBJ2-3|TRBV28|NA|NA
CASSSLGGPSTDTQYF
TGTGCCAGCAGCAGCCTCGGGGGACCTAGCACAGATACGCAGTATTTT
>TRBJ1-2|TRBV28|NA|NA
CASRQTGDAGYTF
TGTGCCAGCAGGCAGACAGGCGATGCTGGCTACACCTTC
>TRBJ1-1|TRBV27|NA|NA
CASSLSSGHANTEAFF
TGTGCCAGCAGTTTATCGTCGGGACATGCGAACACTGAAGCTTTCTTT
>TRBJ1-3|TRBV3-1/TRBV3-2|NA|NA
CASSPTPGWGNTIYF
TGTGCCAGCAGCCCCACGCCCGGGTGGGGAAACACCATATATTTT
>TRBJ1-3|TRBV11-3|NA|NA
CASKGVTGNTIYF
TGTGCCAGCAAAGGGGTGACTGGAAACACCATATATTTT
>TRBJ2-2|TRBV14|NA|NA
CASSQVNGGELFF
TGTGCCAGCAGCCAAGTAAACGGCGGGGAGCTGTTTTTT
>TRBJ2-7|TRBV11-2|NA|NA
CASSLDPSSYEQYF
TGTGCCAGCAGCTTGGACCCGAGCTCCTACGAGCAGTACTTC
>TRBJ2-2|TRBV7-3|NA|NA
CASSSGWTGELFF
TGTGCCAGCAGCTCCGGATGGACCGGGGAGCTGTTTTTT
>TRBJ1-3|TRBV3-1/TRBV3-2|NA|NA
CASSPRGAGNTIYF
TGTGCCAGCAGCCCGCGGGGGGCAGGAAACACCATATATTTT
>TRBJ1-1|TRBV18|NA|TRBD1
CASSPLVAGGEAFF
TGTGCCAGCTCACCACTTGTGGCAGGGGGTGAAGCTTTCTTT
>TRBJ1-4|TRBV30|NA|NA
CAWRRTANEKLFF
TGTGCCTGGAGGAGGACAGCTAATGAAAAACTGTTTTTT
>TRBJ2-7|TRBV6-5|NA|TRBD1
CASFPGQGAYEQYF
TGTGCCAGCTTTCCGGGACAGGGGGCGTACGAGCAGTACTTC
>TRBJ1-5|TRBV3-1/TRBV3-2|few|TRBD1
CASSQGVRDRGCNQPQHF
TGTGCCAGCAGCCAAGGAGTCCGGGACAGGGGGTGCAATCAGCCCCAGCATTTT
>TRBJ2-7|TRBV7-9|NA|TRBD1
CASSLLFRGLGEQYF
TGTGCCAGCAGCTTACTCTTCAGGGGGCTCGGTGAGCAGTACTTC
>TRBJ1-2|TRBV7-2|NA|TRBD1
CASSTSGQGARGYTF
TGTGCCAGCAGCACATCGGGACAGGGGGCTCGTGGCTACACCTTC
>TRBJ1-4|TRBV4-3|NA|NA
CASSQDTGEKLFF
TGCGCCAGCAGCCAAGATACGGGTGAAAAACTGTTTTTT
>TRBJ2-7|TRBV6-5|NA|NA
CASSYSSSRAGYEQYF
TGTGCCAGCAGTTACTCATCTTCGAGGGCAGGCTACGAGCAGTACTTC
>TRBJ2-5|TRBV5-1|NA|TRBD2
CASSLGVASGKETQYF
TGCGCCAGCAGCTTGGGTGTGGCTAGCGGGAAAGAGACCCAGTACTTC
>TRBJ1-4|TRBV29-1|NA|TRBD1
CSVSGQGGEKLFF
TGCAGCGTCTCGGGACAGGGAGGGGAAAAACTGTTTTTT
>TRBJ1-6|TRBV4-3|NA|NA
CASSQDHVTLPLYNSPLHF
TGCGCCAGCAGCCAAGATCATGTGACCCTACCACTTTATAATTCACCCCTCCACTTT
>TRBJ2-5|TRBV5-1|NA|NA
CASSFTLGGDQETQYF
TGCGCCAGCAGCTTTACTCTTGGAGGAGATCAAGAGACCCAGTACTTC
>TRBJ2-3|TRBV7-9|NA|TRBD2
CASSPGRADTQYF
TGTGCCAGCAGCCCAGGGAGGGCAGATACGCAGTATTTT
>TRBJ2-4|TRBV28|NA|NA
CASRGAEVAKNIQYF
TGTGCCAGCAGGGGAGCGGAAGTAGCCAAAAACATTCAGTACTTC
>TRBJ1-3|TRBV7-9|few|NA
CASSSGAGNTIYF
TGTGCCAGCAGCTCCGGGGCTGGAAACACCATATATTTT
>TRBJ1-1|TRBV6-2/TRBV6-3|NA|NA
CASSPARGGNTEAFF
TGTGCCAGCAGCCCCGCCCGGGGAGGCAACACTGAAGCTTTCTTT
>TRBJ2-3|TRBV7-2|NA|TRBD2
CASSLVAGPNTDTQYF
TGTGCCAGCAGCTTAGTAGCGGGGCCCAACACAGATACGCAGTATTTT
>TRBJ1-5|TRBV28|few|NA
CASSSTEVNQPQHF
TGTGCCAGCAGTTCGACCGAGGTCAATCAGCCCCAGCATTTT
>TRBJ1-2|TRBV5-6|NA|NA
CASSSKPQGNYGYTF
TGTGCCAGCAGCTCCAAACCTCAGGGGAACTATGGCTACACCTTC
>TRBJ2-5|TRBV11-3|NA|TRBD2
CASSFSGGQETQYF
TGTGCCAGCAGCTTTAGCGGGGGCCAAGAGACCCAGTACTTC
>TRBJ2-7|TRBV11-2|NA|NA
CASRGGAYEQYF
TGTGCCAGCAGGGGCGGAGCCTACGAGCAGTACTTC
>TRBJ1-3|TRBV3-1/TRBV3-2|NA|NA
CASSQRDGSSGNTIYF
TGTGCCAGCAGCCAACGGGACGGGAGCTCTGGAAACACCATATATTTT
>TRBJ1-1|TRBV19|once|NA
CASSKQGHTEAFF
TGTGCCAGTAGTAAACAGGGACACACTGAAGCTTTCTTT
>TRBJ2-1|TRBV28|NA|TRBD2
CASSFRPTSGYNEQFF
TGTGCCAGCAGTTTTCGCCCGACTAGCGGTTACAATGAGCAGTTCTTC
>TRBJ2-1|TRBV30|NA|TRBD2
CAWRPGLAHNEQFF
TGTGCCTGGAGGCCGGGACTAGCCCACAATGAGCAGTTCTTC
>TRBJ1-1|TRBV5-6|NA|NA
CASTDRHLLNTEAFF
TGTGCCAGCACGGACCGACACCTCCTTAACACTGAAGCTTTCTTT
>TRBJ1-3|TRBV3-1/TRBV3-2|NA|NA
CASSPPRDEYGNTIYF
TGTGCCAGCAGCCCCCCCAGGGATGAATATGGAAACACCATATATTTT
>TRBJ1-2|TRBV4-3|NA|NA
CASSQQGYGYTF
TGCGCCAGCAGCCAACAAGGGTATGGCTACACCTTC